The 25 T cell receptor beta chains below were found in one sample sequenced in a study of OX40 agonist ivuxolimab in advanced cancers. TCRdb's copy holds only in-frame clones and misses some; the assay was immunoSEQ multiplex PCR. The table includes approximately 35,000 clones, roughly 71% detected once. This sample comprised CD4+ or CD8+ T cells sorted from blood, obtained in a trial of the OX40 agonist ivuxolimab. The receptors were gathered from an adult with an advanced solid tumor such as melanoma, head and neck, liver or kidney cancer.

The chain combines TRBV9 with TRBJ2-5; 8 bases line up with TRBD2. Unmatched junction bases numbered 9, after V lost 3 bases and J lost 2 bases. The CDR3 runs to 16 residues. In germline, CDR1 is SGDLS, CDR2 YYNGEE. Here the CDR3 DNA reads TGTGCCAGCAGCGCTAATGCGGGGGGCCCACAAGAGACCCAGTACTTC. Protein product: CASSANAGGPQETQYF.

This clone has just one count. The chain has TRBV12-5 and TRBJ1-1; D uncertain. The V and J ends lost 3 bases and 7 bases respectively, with 9 bases between them. CDR1 is LGHNT and CDR2 is FRNRAP in the germline V gene. The CDR3 totals 12 residues. This CDR3 is CASGFWGSEAFF. The CDR3 nucleotides read TGTGCTAGTGGTTTCTGGGGTAGTGAAGCTTTCTTT.

This clone was recorded only once. The chain couples TRBV5-8 to TRBJ2-7; the D is unclear. There are 13 residues in the CDR3. V was pared by 0 bases and J by 2 bases, with 6 bases between. CDR1 SGHTS and CDR2 YDEGEE come from the germline V gene. CDR3 region: CASSLARTYEQYF. The DNA for the CDR3 is TGTGCCAGCAGCTTGGCCAGAACCTACGAGCAGTACTTC.

CDR3 residues: CASSLEPGGTEAFF. For the CDR3, the DNA is TGTGCCAGCAGCTTAGAGCCGGGGGGCACTGAAGCTTTCTTT. The chain carries TRBV7-2 and TRBJ1-1, with D perhaps matching TRBD1 (5 bases). The CDR3 is made up of 14 amino acids. CDR1 and CDR2 (germline): SGHTA, FQGNSA. Trimming took off 1 base at V and 4 bases at J, with 10 bases between the two ends.

The V call is TRBV7-9, the J call TRBJ1-5; perhaps TRBD1 as D (6 bases). Between the trimmed V and J ends, which lost 6 bases and 2 bases, there was a span of 20 bases. Germline-derived CDR1 and CDR2 are SEHNR and FQNEAQ (reference sequence). The CDR3 contains 17 residues. The CDR3 region is CASSPGTPRTGNQPQHF. CDR3 nucleotides: TGTGCCAGCAGTCCCGGGACACCTAGGACTGGCAATCAGCCCCAGCATTTT.

The chain recombines TRBV14 with TRBJ1-2; D may be TRBD1 (5 bases). CDR1 and CDR2 from the germline V gene are SGHDN and FVKESK. There are 14 residues in the CDR3. Deletions cut 1 base from V and 3 bases from J, with 9 bases between. The CDR3: CASSQVQGYYGYTF. The CDR3 DNA is TGTGCCAGCAGCCAAGTGCAGGGCTACTATGGCTACACCTTC.

The chain employs TRBV2 and TRBJ2-7, with D possibly matching TRBD1 (5 bases). The V gene's germline CDR1 is SNHLY and CDR2 FYNNEI. V shed 7 bases and J shed 1 base, with 8 bases lying between them. This CDR3 is 12 amino acids long. The CDR3 DNA sequence: TGTGCCAGCAAGGGGTCTTCCTACGAGCAGTACTTC. Translation: CASKGSSYEQYF.

Concerning this clone: At one boundary the junction diverges from the germline segment, which might be a read error. V gene TRBV7-9 combines with J gene TRBJ1-2; D gene uncertain. The germline V gene encodes CDR1 SEHNR and CDR2 FQNEAQ (reference sequence). The length of the CDR3 is 14 residues. As DNA, the CDR3 is TGTGCCAGCAGCTTAGAAGCCAGCTTCTATGGCCACACCTTC. Its protein is CASSLEASFYGHTF.

The V gene is TRBV27, the J gene TRBJ2-5, with D possibly being TRBD1 or TRBD2 (7 bases each). Germline V gene lookup returns CDR1 MNHEY and CDR2 SMNVEV (reference sequence). CDR3 length: 13 amino acids. V was shortened by 5 bases and J by 4 bases, with 11 bases between the two germline ends. CDR3 amino acids: CASSDREGETQYF. The DNA for the CDR3 is TGTGCCAGCAGTGACAGGGAGGGAGAGACCCAGTACTTC.

The chain links TRBV21-1 to TRBJ1-2. TRBV21-1 is a known pseudogene. CDR3 length: 12 residues. CDR3 sequence (DNA): TGTGCCAGACTACCGGCCACGGATGGCTACACCTTC. Its protein is CARLPATDGYTF.

The chain is built from TRBV11-2 and TRBJ2-1; TRBD2 might be the D (6 bases). V lost 1 base, J lost 0 bases, and 10 bases lay in between. The CDR3 sequence is 16 residues long. Germline values: CDR1 SGHAT, CDR2 FQNNGV. CDR3 DNA sequence: TGTGCCAGCAGCTTAGTTGGGACTTTCTCCTACAATGAGCAGTTCTTC. Encoded protein: CASSLVGTFSYNEQFF.

This clone came up once. The CDR3: CASSIGNNYGYTF. As DNA, the CDR3 is TGTGCCAGTAGTATAGGCAACAACTATGGCTACACCTTC. V and J are TRBV19 and TRBJ1-2, with D hard to call. This CDR3 region has 13 residues. Deletions cut 1 base from V and 2 bases from J, with 5 bases between. CDR1 LNHDA and CDR2 SQIVND come from the germline V gene (reference sequence). The complete variable domain, with remaining parts taken from reference TRBV19 and TRBJ1-2, reads DGGITQSPKYLFRKEGQNVTLSCEQNLNHDAMYWYRQDPGQGLRLIYYSQIVNDFQKGDIAEGYSVSREKKESFPLTVTSAQKNPTAFYLCASSIGNNYGYTFGSGTRLTVV.

The gene calls are TRBV7-2 and TRBJ2-3, with D perhaps TRBD1 (6 bases). Trimming stripped 3 bases from V and 6 bases from J, with 10 bases between. The V gene's germline CDR1 is SGHTA and CDR2 FQGNSA. The CDR3 contains 13 residues. Here the CDR3 DNA reads TGTGCCAGCAGCTTTAAGGGGGAGGATACGCAGTATTTT. Residues: CASSFKGEDTQYF.

This clone was observed a few times. This chain connects TRBV2 to TRBJ2-1, with a possible D match to TRBD1 (9 bases). The germline V gene has CDR1 SNHLY and CDR2 FYNNEI. V lost 8 bases and J lost 7, with 21 bases in between. The CDR3 spans 15 residues. As DNA, the CDR3 is TGTGCCAGCCGGGAGGGCTTCGGGACAGGGAATGAGCAGTTCTTC. Amino acids: CASREGFGTGNEQFF.

This clone was counted once. A junction end diverges from the germline sequence, so it may reflect a read error. The rearrangement uses TRBV5-8 and TRBJ1-1; no firm D call. CDR3 size: 14 residues. Germline V gene sequence: CDR1 SGHTS, CDR2 YDEGEE. The CDR3 loop is CASSLGARNTETFF. The CDR3 DNA reads TGTGCCAGCAGCTTGGGGGCGCGGAACACTGAAACTTTCTTT.

A note on this clone: The sample holds other DNA sequences that translate to the same CDR3. The genes are TRBV7-9 and TRBJ2-1; D is possibly TRBD1 (6 bases). CDR1 SEHNR and CDR2 FQNEAQ come from the germline V gene (reference sequence). Trimming pared 5 bases from V and 6 bases from J, leaving 8 bases between. This CDR3 is 12 amino acids long. CDR3 sequence: CASSLTGNEQFF. CDR3 in DNA: TGTGCCAGCAGCCTGACAGGCAATGAGCAGTTCTTC. Full variable domain (rest looked up from reference TRBV7-9 and TRBJ2-1): DTGVSQNPRHKITKRGQNVTFRCDPISEHNRLYWYRQTLGQGPEFLTYFQNEAQLEKSRLLSDRFSAERPKGSFSTLEIQRTEQGDSAMYLCASSLTGNEQFFGPGTRLTVL.

The V call is TRBV5-4, the J call TRBJ2-2; tentative D call: TRBD2 (6 bases). Trimming removed 2 bases from V and 2 bases from J, with 10 bases in between. The CDR3 has 15 residues. From germline, CDR1 is SGHNT and CDR2 YYREEE (reference sequence). In DNA form, the CDR3 reads TGTGCCAGCAGCTTCGGGGGTCTAAACACCGGGGAGCTGTTTTTT. Protein sequence: CASSFGGLNTGELFF.

Details on this clone: Relative to the germline gene, one junction end is altered; a read error may explain this. The chain employs TRBV4-2 and TRBJ1-1, with no clear D. The CDR3 length is 15 residues. Germline assignment: CDR1 LGHNA and CDR2 YNFKEQ. CDR3 sequence: CTSSQDQDPNTEAFF. The DNA of the CDR3 is TGTACCAGCAGCCAAGATCAGGACCCCAACACTGAAGCTTTCTTT.

The chain joins TRBV6-4 to TRBJ1-2; D remains ambiguous. Germline V gene sequence: CDR1 MRHNA, CDR2 SNTAGT. The V gene lost 2 bases and the J gene lost 4 bases, with 8 bases spanning the gap. The CDR3 has 13 amino acids. The CDR3: CASSDLTGYGYTF. The CDR3 coding sequence is TGTGCCAGCAGTGACCTAACGGGCTATGGCTACACCTTC.

This clone came up a few times. In DNA form, the CDR3 reads TGTGCCAGCAGTTTGGAGGGACTAGAGAGGTACATTCAGTACTTC. It is translated as CASSLEGLERYIQYF. V gene TRBV27 combines with J gene TRBJ2-4, with TRBD2 identical over 8 bases. The V segment lost 3 bases and the J segment 8 bases; nucleotides outside the gene matches: 9. CDR3 length: 15 residues. From germline, CDR1 is MNHEY and CDR2 SMNVEV (reference sequence).

DNA for the CDR3: TGCGCCAGCAGCCAAGATCTTGGGGCAGCCAAAAACATTCAGTACTTC. This codes for CASSQDLGAAKNIQYF. The gene calls are TRBV4-1 and TRBJ2-4; D may be TRBD1 (5 bases). Germline lookup yields CDR1 MGHRA and CDR2 YSYEKL. Trimming cost V 0 bases and J 0 bases, with 9 bases left between them. The CDR3 is 16 amino acids.

This chain connects TRBV11-2 to TRBJ2-2; 7 bases are a match to TRBD2. The CDR3 spans 14 residues. The V and J ends lost 3 bases and 7 bases, in that order; junction bases with no gene match: 5. Germline CDR1 is SGHAT and CDR2 is FQNNGV. CDR3 loop: CASSFQVAGGELFF. The CDR3 nucleotides read TGTGCCAGCAGCTTCCAGGTAGCGGGCGGGGAGCTGTTTTTT. The variable domain in full, with the rest retrieved from reference TRBV11-2 and TRBJ2-2, is EAGVAQSPRYKIIEKRQSVAFWCNPISGHATLYWYQQILGQGPKLLIQFQNNGVVDDSQLPKDRFSAERLKGVDSTLKIQPAKLEDSAVYLCASSFQVAGGELFFGEGSRLTVL.

The chain combines TRBV7-2 with TRBJ1-5; D not resolved. Germline-derived CDR1 and CDR2 are SGHTA and FQGNSA. The CDR3 covers 13 residues. V lost 5 bases and J 0 bases, leaving 5 bases between the germline ends. For the CDR3, the DNA is TGTGCCAGCAGCACGTATAGCAATCAGCCCCAGCATTTT. This sequence encodes CASSTYSNQPQHF.

The rearrangement joins TRBV6-1 to TRBJ1-5; the D is unclear. Trimming stripped 8 bases from V and 7 bases from J, with 15 bases between. The CDR3 covers 13 residues. Germline lookup yields CDR1 MNHNS and CDR2 SASEGT. CDR3 DNA sequence: TGTGCCAGCCACGGGGAGGGAGACCAGCCCCAGCATTTT. As protein: CASHGEGDQPQHF.

This clone was seen more than once but under ten times. The genes are TRBV7-2 and TRBJ2-5; 8 bases fit TRBD2. Trimming took 3 bases from V and 2 from J; bases not matched to a gene: 5. The CDR3 totals 15 residues. Germline V lookup: CDR1 SGHTA, CDR2 FQGNSA. CDR3 nucleotides: TGTGCCAGCAGCTTCTCGGGACTAGGTCAAGAGACCCAGTACTTC. It is translated as CASSFSGLGQETQYF. Full variable domain (outside the CDR3, taken from reference TRBV7-2 and TRBJ2-5): GAGVSQSPSNKVTEKGKDVELRCDPISGHTALYWYRQSLGQGLEFLIYFQGNSAPDKSGLPSDRFSAERTGGSVSTLTIQRTQQEDSAVYLCASSFSGLGQETQYFGPGTRLLVL.